The 28 T cell receptor beta chains given below trace back to one sample, sequenced in a study of T cells after yellow fever vaccination. TCRdb analysed the 5' RACE reads with MiXCR anew, one entry per CDR3 protein. The sample holds some 150,000 distinct CDR3 sequences, roughly 8.8% seen once. Sequencing used CD8+ T cells sorted from PBMCs, obtained 45 days after the yellow fever booster vaccination. Source of these receptors: a man aged 18 to 30 who received the YFV17D yellow fever vaccine.

This clonotype was seen a handful of times. V and J are TRBV20-1 and TRBJ2-1; TRBD2 matches 13 bases. The V and J ends lost 6 bases and 0 bases, in that order; junction bases with no gene match: 11. CDR3 length: 18 residues. CDR1 and CDR2 from the germline V gene are DFQATT and SNEGSKA (reference sequence). This CDR3 reads CSAYDPGLAGSSYNEQFF. DNA of the CDR3: TGCAGTGCCTACGACCCGGGACTAGCGGGGAGCTCCTACAATGAGCAGTTCTTC.

This clonotype was seen a handful of times. The J gene is TRBJ2-4, the V gene TRBV6-4, with D perhaps TRBD1 or TRBD2 (6 bases each). Germline V lookup: CDR1 MRHNA, CDR2 SNTAGT. The CDR3 totals 13 residues. Trimming took off 5 bases at V and 9 bases at J, with 14 bases between the two ends. The CDR3 protein is CASSSTGAGIQYF. Written as DNA, the CDR3 is TGTGCCAGCAGTTCCACGGGGGCGGGCATTCAGTACTTC.

This clonotype was counted only a few times. The chain has TRBV4-1 and TRBJ1-6; perhaps TRBD1 as D (5 bases). Germline values: CDR1 MGHRA, CDR2 YSYEKL. CDR3 length: 18 residues. The V end lost 0 bases, the J end lost 10 bases, and 22 bases lay between the germline ends. CDR3 sequence: CASSQDRAGSKLRSPLHF. Here the CDR3 DNA reads TGCGCCAGCAGCCAAGATCGGGCAGGGAGCAAGTTGAGGTCACCCCTCCACTTT.

V gene TRBV5-1 combines with J gene TRBJ1-2; D ambiguous. CDR1 SGHRS and CDR2 YFSETQ come from the germline V gene. The CDR3 runs to 15 residues. The ends were cut back, 0 bases at V and 10 bases at J, with 19 bases in the middle. The CDR3 loop is CASSLVQDSAKVYTF. CDR3 nucleotide sequence: TGCGCCAGCAGCTTGGTCCAGGACTCAGCAAAGGTCTACACCTTC.

This clonotype has a count of ten or more. The chain carries TRBV7-9 and TRBJ2-2; D unclear. Trimming shortened V by 4 bases and J by 1 base, and 16 bases separated the two germline ends. The CDR3 is 17 residues long. Germline V gives CDR1 SEHNR, CDR2 FQNEAQ (reference sequence). The CDR3: CASSSHVRGENTGELFF. CDR3 bases: TGTGCCAGCAGCTCCCATGTCCGCGGCGAGAACACCGGGGAGCTGTTTTTT. The variable domain in full, completed from reference TRBV7-9 and TRBJ2-2, reads DTGVSQNPRHKITKRGQNVTFRCDPISEHNRLYWYRQTLGQGPEFLTYFQNEAQLEKSRLLSDRFSAERPKGSFSTLEIQRTEQGDSAMYLCASSSHVRGENTGELFFGEGSRLTVL.

V gene TRBV7-3 combines with J gene TRBJ2-5, with D possibly being TRBD2 (7 bases). Germline V gene sequence: CDR1 SGHTA, CDR2 FQGTGA. V was pared by 3 bases and J by 2 bases, with 16 bases between. The CDR3 runs to 16 residues. The CDR3 DNA sequence: TGTGCCAGCAGCTTGAGTGGGGGGGCAGGGCAAGAGACCCAGTACTTC. Amino acid sequence: CASSLSGGAGQETQYF.

This clonotype was observed a few times. V and J are TRBV4-3 and TRBJ2-3; D remains ambiguous. This CDR3 region has 17 residues. CDR1 and CDR2 (germline): LGHNA, YSLEER. V lost 0 bases and J 4 bases, leaving 17 bases between the germline ends. DNA for the CDR3: TGCGCCAGCAGCCAAGATTTGCGAACAGCAGATGCAGATACGCAGTATTTT. Its translation is CASSQDLRTADADTQYF.

This clonotype showed up many times. This chain connects TRBV12-3 or TRBV12-4 to TRBJ2-5; possibly TRBD1 or TRBD2 for D (6 bases each). This CDR3 comprises 15 residues. Trimming pared 5 bases from V and 2 bases from J, leaving 15 bases between. CDR3 loop: CASSPGGGFQETQYF. Here the CDR3 DNA reads TGTGCCAGCAGTCCCGGAGGGGGGTTTCAAGAGACCCAGTACTTC.

This clonotype was observed a handful of times. This sequence joins TRBV13 and TRBJ2-7; TRBD2 aligns across 7 bases. The length of the CDR3 is 15 residues. J was trimmed by 2 bases and V by 1 base; bases with no gene match: 5. Germline loops: CDR1 PRHDT, CDR2 FYEKMQ (reference sequence). CDR3: CASSLEGEGTYEQYF. The CDR3 nucleotides are TGTGCCAGCAGCTTAGAAGGGGAGGGGACCTACGAGCAGTACTTC.

V is TRBV6-2 or TRBV6-3 and J is TRBJ2-2, with D possibly called TRBD1 or TRBD2 (5 bases each). Germline V gene sequence: CDR1 MNHEY, CDR2 SVGEGT. The V end lost 0 bases, the J end lost 5 bases, and 16 bases lay between the germline ends. This CDR3 has 17 residues. CDR3 in amino acids: CASSYSIGRGRTGELFF. For the CDR3, the DNA is TGTGCCAGCAGTTACTCGATTGGTAGGGGACGGACCGGGGAGCTGTTTTTT.

This clonotype is a singleton in its sample. V usage is TRBV28 and J usage is TRBJ2-5; no definite D call. The V end was cut by 2 bases, the J end by 1 base, with 8 bases between. Germline CDR1 is MDHEN and CDR2 is SYDVKM. The CDR3 consists of 14 residues. The CDR3: CASSLRNTQETQYF. The CDR3 coding sequence is TGTGCCAGCAGTTTAAGGAATACCCAAGAGACCCAGTACTTC.

Note on this clonotype: At one end the junction does not follow the germline gene, possibly because of a read error. J is TRBJ1-3 and V is TRBV29-1; D remains unclear. Germline V lookup: CDR1 SQVTM, CDR2 ANQGSEA. The CDR3 covers 13 residues. This CDR3 reads CSVLYLGDNTVYF. CDR3 sequence (DNA): TGCAGCGTTCTCTACCTTGGAGACAACACCGTATATTTT.

There are a few counts of this clonotype. J is TRBJ2-7 and V is TRBV11-2, with no clear D. The CDR3 sequence is 13 residues long. Germline CDR1 and CDR2: SGHAT and FQNNGV. V was pared by 0 bases and J by 2 bases, with 5 bases between. The CDR3 loop reads CASSLEFPYEQYF. CDR3 coding DNA: TGTGCCAGCAGCTTAGAATTCCCCTACGAGCAGTACTTC.

The chain couples TRBV20-1 to TRBJ2-7; D is undetermined. The CDR3 extends over 14 amino acids. V shed 6 bases and J shed 0 bases, with 15 bases lying between them. The germline V gene encodes CDR1 DFQATT and CDR2 SNEGSKA (reference sequence). CDR3: CSAGESPSSYEQYV. The CDR3 DNA reads as TGCAGTGCCGGAGAAAGCCCTAGCTCCTACGAGCAGTACGTC.

In this sample, this clonotype turned up many times. This chain uses TRBV27 with TRBJ1-1, with TRBD1 identical over 9 bases. V lost 4 bases, J lost 5 bases, and 5 bases stayed unmatched. The CDR3 is made up of 14 amino acids. The germline gives CDR1 MNHEY, CDR2 SMNVEV (reference sequence). Here the CDR3 DNA reads TGTGCCAGCAGTTGGACAGGGGAAGGAACTGAAGCTTTCTTT. Its protein product is CASSWTGEGTEAFF.

V gene TRBV27 combines with J gene TRBJ1-2; a weak D match, TRBD1 (5 bases). The germline V and J ends were trimmed by 4 bases and 7 bases, with 19 bases remaining between them. This CDR3 contains 15 residues. CDR1 MNHEY and CDR2 SMNVEV come from the germline V gene (reference sequence). The CDR3 sequence is CASSSGVNRGGGYTF. CDR3 in DNA: TGTGCCAGCAGTTCTGGGGTAAACCGGGGCGGTGGCTACACCTTC.

This clonotype was counted at least ten times. The V and J genes are TRBV4-1 and TRBJ2-1, with 8 bases lining up with TRBD2. The CDR3 extends over 18 amino acids. V dropped 4 bases and J dropped 0; count of bases not matched to a gene: 11. The V gene's germline CDR1 is MGHRA and CDR2 YSYEKL. For the CDR3, the DNA is TGCGCCAGCAGCCCCCGGTCACTAGCGGCCGCCTCCTACAATGAGCAGTTCTTC. It is translated as CASSPRSLAAASYNEQFF.

This clonotype appeared a few times. The V gene is TRBV7-9, the J gene TRBJ2-7; D possibly uses TRBD1 or TRBD2 (6 bases each). Germline lookup yields CDR1 SEHNR and CDR2 FQNEAQ (reference sequence). V dropped 5 bases and J dropped 12 bases, with 26 bases sitting between them. CDR3 length: 15 amino acids. CDR3 sequence reads: CASSRPEEGDPLRYV. The DNA of the CDR3 is TGTGCCAGCAGCCGACCGGAGGAGGGGGACCCTTTGCGGTACGTC.

This clonotype occurred a few times. The CDR3 here is CASQGGSNYNEQFF. DNA of the CDR3: TGTGCCAGTCAGGGAGGGTCGAATTACAATGAGCAGTTCTTC. The rearrangement links TRBV28 to TRBJ2-1; 7 nucleotides line up with TRBD2. The CDR3 runs 14 residues. Germline values: CDR1 MDHEN, CDR2 SYDVKM. V lost 9 bases and J lost 4; bases outside the gene matches: 9.

This clonotype was counted only a few times. V and J are TRBV5-1 and TRBJ1-1; perhaps TRBD1 as D (6 bases). V was pared by 3 bases and J by 4 bases, with 16 bases between. This CDR3 is built from 15 residues. Germline assignment: CDR1 SGHRS and CDR2 YFSETQ. The CDR3 DNA reads TGCGCCAGCAGCTCTTACAGGGTGGGGGGCACTGAAGCTTTCTTT. Its protein is CASSSYRVGGTEAFF. The whole variable domain, remainder taken from reference TRBV5-1 and TRBJ1-1, is KAGVTQTPRYLIKTRGQQVTLSCSPISGHRSVSWYQQTPGQGLQFLFEYFSETQRNKGNFPGRFSGRQFSNSRSEMNVSTLELGDSALYLCASSSYRVGGTEAFFGQGTRLTVV.

This clonotype was picked up a small number of times. This chain links TRBV29-1 with TRBJ2-2; the match to TRBD2 covers 12 bases. CDR3 size: 14 residues. The V and J ends lost 6 bases and 3 bases, in that order; junction bases with no gene match: 2. CDR1 SQVTM and CDR2 ANQGSEA come from the germline V gene. The CDR3 sequence is CSVTSGGYTGELFF. In DNA, the CDR3 is TGCAGCGTGACTAGCGGGGGCTACACCGGGGAGCTGTTTTTT.

DNA of the CDR3: TGCGCCAGCAGTCCCCGGGACAGGGTAGTTTTTATGGCCGGGGAGCTGTTTTTT. Its translation is CASSPRDRVVFMAGELFF. The chain joins TRBV5-1 to TRBJ2-2; TRBD1 matches at 9 bases. CDR3 size: 18 residues. The V gene's germline CDR1 is SGHRS and CDR2 YFSETQ. V lost 5 bases to trimming and J lost 6 bases; unmatched junction nucleotides: 17.

J is TRBJ2-7 and V is TRBV29-1, with D perhaps matching TRBD1 or TRBD2 (5 bases each). This CDR3 spans 12 amino acids. The germline V gene has CDR1 SQVTM and CDR2 ANQGSEA. V was cut by 4 bases and J by 2 bases, with 9 bases left in between. CDR3 sequence: CSVGDPTYEQYV. For the CDR3, the DNA is TGCAGCGTTGGGGACCCCACCTACGAGCAGTACGTC.

In this sample, this clonotype turned up many times. This chain links TRBV6-4 with TRBJ2-2; 8 positions match TRBD2. Trimming cost V 0 bases and J 6 bases; bases outside gene matches: 0. The germline V gene has CDR1 MRHNA and CDR2 SNTAGT. This CDR3 region has 14 residues. The chain's CDR3 is CASSDSTSAGELFF. Here the CDR3 DNA reads TGTGCCAGCAGTGACTCGACTAGCGCCGGGGAGCTGTTTTTT.

A few counts support this clonotype. CDR3 nucleotides: TGTGCCAGCAGCCAAGAAGTTGCGAATCACCGAAGTGGAGAGACCCAGTACTTC. Amino acids: CASSQEVANHRSGETQYF. The chain carries TRBV3-1 and TRBJ2-5; D uncertain. The CDR3 sequence is 18 residues long. V was trimmed by 0 bases and J by 4 bases, leaving 21 bases between them. CDR1 and CDR2 (germline): LGHDT, YNNKEL (reference sequence).

This clonotype was seen many times. The V call is TRBV4-3, the J call TRBJ2-5, with 12 bases aligning to TRBD2. Trimming took 0 bases from V and 4 from J; bases not matched to a gene: 3. This CDR3 is 16 amino acids long. CDR1 is LGHNA, CDR2 YSLEER, per germline. The DNA of the CDR3 is TGCGCCAGCAGCCAAGATCCTAGCGGGGGGGCAGAGACCCAGTACTTC. Protein: CASSQDPSGGAETQYF.

Ten or more counts support this clonotype. This chain uses TRBV4-1 with TRBJ2-1; no definite D call. This CDR3 region has 13 residues. The germline CDR1 and CDR2 sequences are MGHRA and YSYEKL. V lost 3 bases, J lost 9 bases, and 12 bases lay in between. As DNA, the CDR3 is TGCGCCAGCAGCCACCCGGGCCTGGGTGAGCAGTTCTTC. Its translation: CASSHPGLGEQFF.

The chain joins TRBV5-4 to TRBJ2-2; perhaps TRBD2 as D (5 bases). The CDR3 runs 12 residues. The V gene lost 4 bases and the J gene lost 7 bases, with 8 bases spanning the gap. Germline V gene data show CDR1 as SGHNT and CDR2 as YYREEE (reference sequence). CDR3 coding DNA: TGTGCCAGCAGCGACTACGGCGGGGAGCTGTTTTTT. This gives the protein CASSDYGGELFF. The full variable domain, completed using reference TRBV5-4 and TRBJ2-2, is ETGVTQSPTHLIKTRGQQVTLRCSSQSGHNTVSWYQQALGQGPQFIFQYYREEENGRGNFPPRFSGLQFPNYSSELNVNALELDDSALYLCASSDYGGELFFGEGSRLTVL.